This TCR beta chain was observed in a study of identical twins. Overall study results and limits: Alpha sequences out of frame and shared by twins had excess low generation probability. Where beta out-of-frame sequences were concerned, excess twin sharing was weaker.

All donors were healthy Caucasians. TCRdb passed the 5' RACE reads through MiXCR, listing each CDR3 protein once. Of around 250,000 distinct CDR3 sequences listed, roughly 13% were seen once; the top ten hold under 4.5%. This CDR3 is 13 amino acids long. Germline V gene lookup returns CDR1 SGHDT and CDR2 YYEEEE. Trimming removed 1 base at V and 4 bases at J, with 8 bases between. This clonotype was seen only a few times. Its specificity is not known. These data are also associated with another study on yellow fever vaccine responses in identical twins. That study adds: Twins showed a vaccine T cell response that reportedly seemed partly convergent, partly personalized.

This sequence was found in a woman aged 18-29 years in good health. The V call is TRBV5-6, the J call TRBJ1-2; the D is unclear. The sample comprised memory (CD45RO+) T cells sorted from blood. Written as DNA, the CDR3 is TGTGCCAGCAGCTTGATGGTCGGCTATGGCTACACCTTC. Translation: CASSLMVGYGYTF.